These 15 T cell receptor beta chains were sequenced from one sample in a study of OX40 agonist ivuxolimab in advanced cancers. Produced via immunoSEQ multiplex PCR; TCRdb's table is partial and in-frame only. Among some 23,000 clones, 75% to 85% were seen once, and the ten largest hold roughly a quarter. This material consisted of CD4+ or CD8+ T cells sorted from blood, taken in a trial of the OX40 agonist ivuxolimab. All receptors derive from an adult with an advanced solid tumor such as melanoma, head and neck, liver or kidney cancer.

This chain connects TRBV13 to TRBJ1-1; D remains ambiguous. CDR1 is PRHDT, CDR2 FYEKMQ, per germline (reference sequence). The CDR3 is 13 amino acids. Trimming took 3 bases from V and 7 from J, leaving 12 bases between them. As DNA, the CDR3 is TGTGCCAGCAGCTTGTCTTCGGTTGATGAAGCTTTCTTT. Translation gives CASSLSSVDEAFF.

V usage is TRBV6-1 and J usage is TRBJ2-1, with no clear D. Per the germline V gene, CDR1 is MNHNS and CDR2 is SASEGT. CDR3 length equals 11 residues. V was clipped by 6 bases and J by 9 bases, with 9 bases between them. This CDR3 reads CASRVTGEQFF. CDR3 nucleotides: TGTGCCAGCAGAGTTACGGGTGAGCAGTTCTTC.

This chain links TRBV5-8 with TRBJ1-5; no firm D call. V was clipped by 4 bases and J by 8 bases, with 19 bases between them. Germline V gives CDR1 SGHTS, CDR2 YDEGEE. The CDR3 loop spans 15 amino acids. CDR3 residues: CASSPVRISREPQHF. Here the CDR3 DNA reads TGTGCCAGCAGCCCGGTTCGGATTAGTCGGGAGCCCCAGCATTTT.

V and J are TRBV6-6 and TRBJ1-1; D possibly corresponds to TRBD1 (6 bases). Germline CDR1 is MNHNY and CDR2 is SVGAGI (reference sequence). The CDR3 has 14 amino acids. The V end was cut by 10 bases, the J end by 8 bases, with 23 bases between. The CDR3 loop is CATMTGGTLEEAFF. The CDR3 DNA is TGTGCCACTATGACAGGCGGGACATTAGAAGAAGCTTTCTTT.

The chain employs TRBV27 and TRBJ2-1; 8 nucleotides align to TRBD1. Germline trimming cut 7 bases from V and 9 bases from J; bases unmatched to any gene: 2. Germline CDR1 and CDR2: MNHEY and SMNVEV (reference sequence). This CDR3 region has 11 residues. The CDR3 DNA reads as TGTGCCAGCACAGGGGGCACTGAGCAGTTCTTC. Its protein product is CASTGGTEQFF.

The chain carries TRBV19 and TRBJ2-2, with 10 bases matching TRBD2. V lost 8 bases to trimming and J lost 0 bases; unmatched junction nucleotides: 0. Germline CDR1 is LNHDA and CDR2 is SQIVND (reference sequence). CDR3 size: 14 residues. CDR3 residues: CASGLAANTGELFF. The CDR3 region has the DNA TGTGCCAGTGGACTAGCGGCGAACACCGGGGAGCTGTTTTTT.

The rearrangement uses TRBV27 and TRBJ2-5, with TRBD2 matching 7 bases. The CDR3 consists of 13 residues. With 3 bases clipped from V and 6 bases from J, the junction kept 4 bases outside the gene matches. CDR1 is MNHEY and CDR2 is SMNVEV in the germline V gene (reference sequence). This CDR3 is CASSLWGGKTQYF. DNA for the CDR3: TGTGCCAGCAGTTTGTGGGGGGGGAAGACCCAGTACTTC.

This chain uses TRBV7-3 with TRBJ1-1; 7 nucleotides match TRBD1. CDR3 length: 12 amino acids. The V and J ends lost 5 bases and 6 bases, in that order; junction bases with no gene match: 3. Germline lookup yields CDR1 SGHTA and CDR2 FQGTGA. The CDR3 loop is CASSLTGAEAFF. The CDR3 region has the DNA TGTGCCAGCAGCCTCACAGGGGCTGAAGCTTTCTTT.

This sequence joins TRBV7-3 and TRBJ2-1; no definite D call. Looked up from germline, CDR1 is SGHTA and CDR2 is FQGTGA. The germline V and J ends were trimmed by 3 bases and 2 bases, with 11 bases remaining between them. CDR3 length equals 15 residues. In DNA form, the CDR3 reads TGTGCCAGCAGCTTGGGTAGCAACCCCTACAATGAGCAGTTCTTC. Protein: CASSLGSNPYNEQFF.

The chain combines TRBV6-5 with TRBJ2-5, with D perhaps TRBD1 (5 bases). The germline V gene has CDR1 MNHEY and CDR2 SVGAGI. The CDR3 contains 13 residues. Trimming left V 5 bases short and J 1 base short, with 8 bases between. The CDR3 bases are TGTGCCAGCAGTCTCAGGGTCCAAGAGACCCAGTACTTC. It specifies CASSLRVQETQYF.

V gene TRBV28 combines with J gene TRBJ2-7; D possibly corresponds to TRBD1 (6 bases). This CDR3 contains 12 residues. V lost 6 bases and J 3 bases, leaving 9 bases between the germline ends. The germline CDR1 and CDR2 sequences are MDHEN and SYDVKM. The CDR3 DNA follows: TGTGCCAGCAGCCGGACAGTCTACGAGCAGTACTTC. It encodes CASSRTVYEQYF.

The sample holds many counts of this clone. The chain combines TRBV19 with TRBJ1-1; no firm D call. This CDR3 has 15 residues. Per germline, CDR1 LNHDA and CDR2 SQIVND (reference sequence). Trimming took 3 bases from V and 4 from J, leaving 15 bases between them. CDR3 residues: CASSMNSLEGTEAFF. The CDR3 region has the DNA TGTGCCAGTAGTATGAACTCCCTTGAGGGCACTGAAGCTTTCTTT. Looking up the rest from reference TRBV19 and TRBJ1-1 gives the full variable domain: DGGITQSPKYLFRKEGQNVTLSCEQNLNHDAMYWYRQDPGQGLRLIYYSQIVNDFQKGDIAEGYSVSREKKESFPLTVTSAQKNPTAFYLCASSMNSLEGTEAFFGQGTRLTVV.

The rearrangement joins TRBV30 to TRBJ1-1; D unclear. The V gene lost 1 base and the J gene lost 3 bases, with 6 bases spanning the gap. This CDR3 contains 12 residues. The germline CDR1 and CDR2 sequences are GTSNPN and SVGIG (reference sequence). The CDR3 bases are TGTGCCTGGAGTGAGTGGGACACTGAAGCTTTCTTT. Amino acids: CAWSEWDTEAFF.

The chain is built from TRBV2 and TRBJ1-2; D ambiguous. The CDR3 totals 12 residues. V was clipped by 8 bases and J by 12 bases, with 19 bases between them. In germline, CDR1 is SNHLY, CDR2 FYNNEI. Written as DNA, the CDR3 is TGTGCCAGCTTCACCCCCATAACTATCAACACCTTC. Amino acids: CASFTPITINTF.

The chain recombines TRBV18 with TRBJ2-1; D unclear. V was clipped by 2 bases and J by 6 bases, with 14 bases between them. Germline CDR1 is KGHSH and CDR2 is LQKENI. This CDR3 region has 15 residues. Here the CDR3 DNA reads TGTGCCAGCTCACCATCAGTGTCATCGGGCAATGAGCAGTTCTTC. This codes for CASSPSVSSGNEQFF.